This is a list of T cell receptor beta chains from one sample in a study of T cell responses to AZD1222 COVID-19 vaccine. Profiled with immunoSEQ multiplex PCR; TCRdb holds only in-frame clones, not every one. The table lists over 110,000 clones, 80% to 90% of them singletons. The specimen comprised peripheral blood, sampled on day 0 of AZD1222 vaccination. The receptors here all came from an adult in good health. The CDR3 runs from the conserved cysteine through the conserved F or W. The order of the fields is clone size, V gene, J gene, D gene, CDR3 DNA, CDR3 protein. The D gene is left open where the match is weak. Clone size, where shown, is once, few, many, or a class for clones that have expanded.

>NA|TRBV12-5|TRBJ2-7|NA
TGTGCTAGTATGATACAGGGTATTAAGCTCTACGAGCAGTACTTC
CASMIQGIKLYEQYF
>NA|TRBV4-2|TRBJ2-7|TRBD1
TGTGCCAGCAGCCCTGGCAGGGGGTACGAGCAGTACTTC
CASSPGRGYEQYF
>NA|TRBV5-4|TRBJ2-3|NA
TGTGCCAGCAGCCTAACTCCGAGCACAGATACGCAGTATTTT
CASSLTPSTDTQYF
>NA|TRBV7-2|TRBJ2-1|TRBD2
TGTGCCAGCAGCTCCCTCCCCCCCCTGACTAGCGGGATAGACAATGAGCAGTTCTTC
CASSSLPPLTSGIDNEQFF
>NA|TRBV6-5|TRBJ1-5|NA
TGTGCCAGCCGTAAGCGCGGCTCTCACAATCAGCCCCAGCATTTT
CASRKRGSHNQPQHF
>NA|TRBV21-1|TRBJ1-5|NA
TGTGCCAGGCGAACACGGCCGAGACCGGGACAGGTGGCGGGACAGCCCCAGCATTTT
CARRTRPRPGQVAGQPQHF
>NA|TRBV6-6|TRBJ2-7|NA
TGTGCCAGCAGTTCCCCCAGCAAGAGCTCCTACGAGCAGTACTTC
CASSSPSKSSYEQYF
>NA|TRBV15|TRBJ2-7|NA
TGTGCCACCAGCAGAGATCTTAGCGGTCCCAGCTCCTACGAGCAGTACTTC
CATSRDLSGPSSYEQYF
>NA|TRBV6-6|TRBJ2-7|TRBD1
TGTGCCAGCAGTTCTCCGGGACAGAATTCCTACGAGCAGTACTTC
CASSSPGQNSYEQYF
>NA|TRBV11-2|TRBJ1-1|NA
TGTGCCAGCAGCGACAGCCCGGGAGCCGGGATGAACACTGAAGCTTTCTTT
CASSDSPGAGMNTEAFF
>once|TRBV4-1|TRBJ1-4|NA
TGCGCCAGCAGCCAGGTCACAGGGAAGGACCGGGAGGGTGAAAAACTGTTTTTT
CASSQVTGKDREGEKLFF
>NA|TRBV27|TRBJ2-2|NA
TGTGCCAGCAGTTTAGCGGACAAGACGAACACCGGGGAGCTGTTTTTT
CASSLADKTNTGELFF
>NA|TRBV27|TRBJ1-6|NA
TGTGCCAGCAGTTACTATAATTCACCCCTCCACTTT
CASSYYNSPLHF
>NA|TRBV9|TRBJ1-2|TRBD1
TGTGCCAGCAGCGTAGCCATGCCGGGACAGGGGCCCTTTTGGTATGGCTACACCTTC
CASSVAMPGQGPFWYGYTF
>NA|TRBV18|TRBJ1-2|TRBD1
TGTGCCAGCTCACCGGACACAGGGGGAGCCTATGGCTACACCTTC
CASSPDTGGAYGYTF
>once|TRBV9|TRBJ1-1|NA
TGTGCCAGCAGCGGGGGGACCGAGCAAGCTTTCTTT
CASSGGTEQAFF
>NA|TRBV28|TRBJ2-7|TRBD2
TGTGCCAGCAGTTTGAGCGGGAGAAGCCTCGAGCAGTACTTC
CASSLSGRSLEQYF
>NA|TRBV28|TRBJ1-5|NA
TGTGCCAGCAGTCAATCCGGGACCCCGGGGGGCAATCAGCCCCAGCATTTT
CASSQSGTPGGNQPQHF
>NA|TRBV11-3|TRBJ1-2|TRBD1
TGTGCCAGCAGCGCTAGGGACAGGGAGGACTATGGCTACACCTTC
CASSARDREDYGYTF